Shown below are 9 T cell receptor beta chains from a single sample sequenced in a study of blood T cell repertoires in COVID-19. Libraries were prepared by immunoSEQ multiplex PCR; TCRdb keeps only in-frame clonotypes and omits some of them. The data hold about 240,000 clones, with around 87% observed a single time. Sample: peripheral blood. These receptors were collected from a man in his 60s who had recovered from COVID-19.

The chain uses TRBV6-6 and TRBJ2-7; 8 nucleotides match TRBD1. Germline V lookup: CDR1 MNHNY, CDR2 SVGAGI (reference sequence). The CDR3 totals 16 residues. Trimming removed 6 bases from V and 0 bases from J; junction bases left unmatched: 10. The CDR3 bases are TGTGCCAGCAGGGACCCTTCCGGACAGGGCTCCTACGAGCAGTACTTC. Translation: CASRDPSGQGSYEQYF.

The chain recombines TRBV12-3 or TRBV12-4 with TRBJ2-1, with D perhaps matching TRBD2 (5 bases). The CDR3 extends over 13 amino acids. With 2 bases removed from V and 10 bases from J, the gap between germline ends came to 12 bases. The CDR3 nucleotides are TGTGCCAGCAGTTTAATTGGGAGCTCCGAGCAGTTCTTC. Its protein product is CASSLIGSSEQFF.

This chain links TRBV5-1 with TRBJ2-2; 11 nucleotides align to TRBD1. Germline values: CDR1 SGHRS, CDR2 YFSETQ. With V trimmed by 4 bases and J by 4 bases, 6 bases remained unmatched. The CDR3 runs to 16 residues. CDR3 loop: CASSKAGTGGTGELFF. The CDR3 DNA follows: TGCGCCAGCAGCAAAGCCGGGACAGGGGGCACCGGGGAGCTGTTTTTT.

The chain has TRBV5-1 and TRBJ1-2, with 8 positions matching TRBD1. Germline assignment: CDR1 SGHRS and CDR2 YFSETQ. With V trimmed by 1 base and J by 4 bases, 6 bases remained unmatched. The CDR3 totals 15 residues. The CDR3 is CASSLLDRAAYGYTF. The CDR3 DNA reads as TGCGCCAGCAGCTTGTTGGACAGGGCAGCCTATGGCTACACCTTC.

This chain links TRBV25-1 with TRBJ1-1; D is possibly TRBD1 (5 bases). The CDR3 contains 15 residues. Germline V gene lookup returns CDR1 MGHDK and CDR2 SYGVNS. Trimming took 2 bases from V and 4 from J, leaving 14 bases between them. The DNA of the CDR3 is TGTGCCAGCAGTGAAGTGGGAGGGGTGGGCACTGAAGCTTTCTTT. Encoded protein: CASSEVGGVGTEAFF.

The chain joins TRBV7-6 to TRBJ2-4, with 10 bases matching TRBD1. J gave up 6 bases and V 2 bases, and 7 bases lay outside the gene matches. Per the germline V gene, CDR1 is SGHVS and CDR2 is FNYEAQ. The CDR3 loop spans 16 amino acids. CDR3 loop: CASSLHRRDRGNIQYF. The CDR3 bases are TGTGCCAGCAGCTTACATCGGCGGGACAGGGGAAACATTCAGTACTTC. Based on the CDR3 plus reference TRBV7-6 and TRBJ2-4, the full variable domain is GAGVSQSPRYKVTKRGQDVALRCDPISGHVSLYWYRQALGQGPEFLTYFNYEAQQDKSGLPNDRFSAERPEGSISTLTIQRTEQRDSAMYRCASSLHRRDRGNIQYFGAGTRLSVL.

V gene TRBV5-4 combines with J gene TRBJ2-1; tentative D call: TRBD1 (6 bases). V shed 3 bases and J shed 8 bases, with 15 bases lying between them. The CDR3 spans 14 residues. Germline V gene sequence: CDR1 SGHNT, CDR2 YYREEE (reference sequence). The CDR3 coding sequence is TGTGCCAGCAGCTCTAACCCCAGGGGCGATGAGCAGTTCTTC. It yields the protein CASSSNPRGDEQFF.

The genes are TRBV27 and TRBJ2-7; D remains unclear. Germline V CDR1 and CDR2: MNHEY, SMNVEV (reference sequence). The CDR3 contains 13 residues. With 4 bases removed from V and 0 bases from J, the gap between germline ends came to 7 bases. CDR3 nucleotide sequence: TGTGCCAGCAGTTCGCGGAACTCCTACGAGCAGTACTTC. This gives the protein CASSSRNSYEQYF.

The chain combines TRBV7-9 with TRBJ2-2, with a possible D match to TRBD2 (5 bases). The germline V gene encodes CDR1 SEHNR and CDR2 FQNEAQ (reference sequence). CDR3 size: 16 residues. V shed 1 base and J shed 0 bases, with 9 bases lying between them. In DNA form, the CDR3 reads TGTGCCAGCAGCTTAGACCCGGGGTCGAACACCGGGGAGCTGTTTTTT. Protein sequence: CASSLDPGSNTGELFF.